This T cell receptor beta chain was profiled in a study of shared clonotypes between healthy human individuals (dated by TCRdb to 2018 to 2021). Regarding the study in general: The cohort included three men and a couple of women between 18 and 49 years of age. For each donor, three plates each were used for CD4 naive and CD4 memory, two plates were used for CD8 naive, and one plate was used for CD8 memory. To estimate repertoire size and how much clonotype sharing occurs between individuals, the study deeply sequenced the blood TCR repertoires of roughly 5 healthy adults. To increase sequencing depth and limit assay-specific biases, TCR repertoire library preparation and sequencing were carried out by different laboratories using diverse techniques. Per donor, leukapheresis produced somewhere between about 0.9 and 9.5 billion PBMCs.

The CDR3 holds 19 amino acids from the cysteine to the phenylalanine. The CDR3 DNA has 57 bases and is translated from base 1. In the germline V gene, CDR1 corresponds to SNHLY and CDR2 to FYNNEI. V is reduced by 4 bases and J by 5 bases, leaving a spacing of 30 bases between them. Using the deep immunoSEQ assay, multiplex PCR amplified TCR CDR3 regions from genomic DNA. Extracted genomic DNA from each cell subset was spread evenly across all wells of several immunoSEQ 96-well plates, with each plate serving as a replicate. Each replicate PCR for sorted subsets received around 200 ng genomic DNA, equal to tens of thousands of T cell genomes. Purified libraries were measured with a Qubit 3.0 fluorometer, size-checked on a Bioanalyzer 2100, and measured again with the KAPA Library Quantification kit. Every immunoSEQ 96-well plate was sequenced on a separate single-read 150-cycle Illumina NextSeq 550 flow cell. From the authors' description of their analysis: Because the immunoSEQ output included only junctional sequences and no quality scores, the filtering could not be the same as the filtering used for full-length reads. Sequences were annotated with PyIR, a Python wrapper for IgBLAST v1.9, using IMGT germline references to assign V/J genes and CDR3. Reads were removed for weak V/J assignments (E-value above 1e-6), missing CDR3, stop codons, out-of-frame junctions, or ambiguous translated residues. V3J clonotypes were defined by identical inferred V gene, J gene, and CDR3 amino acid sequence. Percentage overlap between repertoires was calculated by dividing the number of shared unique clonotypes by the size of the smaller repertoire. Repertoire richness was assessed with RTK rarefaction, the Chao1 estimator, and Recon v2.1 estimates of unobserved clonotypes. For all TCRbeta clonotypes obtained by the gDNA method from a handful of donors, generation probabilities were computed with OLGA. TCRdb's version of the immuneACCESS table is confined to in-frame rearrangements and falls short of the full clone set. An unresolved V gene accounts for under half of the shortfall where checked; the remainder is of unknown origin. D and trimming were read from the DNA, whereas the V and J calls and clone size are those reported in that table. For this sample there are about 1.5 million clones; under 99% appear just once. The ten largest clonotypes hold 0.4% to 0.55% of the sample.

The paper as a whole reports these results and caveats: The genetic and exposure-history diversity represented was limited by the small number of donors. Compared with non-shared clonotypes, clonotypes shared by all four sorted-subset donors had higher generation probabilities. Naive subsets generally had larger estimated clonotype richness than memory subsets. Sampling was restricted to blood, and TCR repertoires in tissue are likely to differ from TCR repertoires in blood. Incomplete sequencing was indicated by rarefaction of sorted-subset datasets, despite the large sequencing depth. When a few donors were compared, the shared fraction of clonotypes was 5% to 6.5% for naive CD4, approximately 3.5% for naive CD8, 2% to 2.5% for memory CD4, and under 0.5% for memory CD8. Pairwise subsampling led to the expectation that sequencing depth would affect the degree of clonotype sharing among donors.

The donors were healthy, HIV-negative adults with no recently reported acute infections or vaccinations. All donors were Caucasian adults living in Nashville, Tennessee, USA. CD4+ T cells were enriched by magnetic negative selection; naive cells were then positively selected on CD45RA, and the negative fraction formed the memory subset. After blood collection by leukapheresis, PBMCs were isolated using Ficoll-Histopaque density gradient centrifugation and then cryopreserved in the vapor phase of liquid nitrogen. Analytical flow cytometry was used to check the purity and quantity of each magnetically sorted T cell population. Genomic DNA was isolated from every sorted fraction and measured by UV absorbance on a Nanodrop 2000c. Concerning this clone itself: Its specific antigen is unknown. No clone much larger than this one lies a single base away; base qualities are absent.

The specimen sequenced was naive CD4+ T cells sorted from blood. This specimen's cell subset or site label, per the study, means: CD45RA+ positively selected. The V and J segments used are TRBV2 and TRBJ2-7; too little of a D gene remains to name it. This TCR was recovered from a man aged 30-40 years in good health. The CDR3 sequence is CASSAPNTWWRSSSNEQYF. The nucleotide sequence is TGTGCCAGCAGTGCCCCCAACACATGGTGGCGGAGTTCGTCAAACGAGCAGTACTTC.